The next 4 T cell receptor beta chains were all read from a single sample in a study of T cell repertoires in cytomegalovirus infection. TCRdb re-called the reads through MiXCR, storing one row per CDR3 protein. Among around 260,000 distinct CDR3 sequences listed, around 25% were seen once. Sequenced: PBMCs. Every receptor here comes from a human donor in good health (CMV status not recorded). Some clones in this sample may be carry-over from other donors' samples.

This clonotype was detected ten times or more. The chain is built from TRBV7-8 and TRBJ2-7; 7 bases fit TRBD1. In germline, CDR1 is SGHVS, CDR2 FQNEAQ. The trim removed 4 bases at V and 5 bases at J, leaving 5 bases unmatched. This CDR3 has 13 amino acids. The CDR3 reads CASSSRQGNEQYF. The DNA of the CDR3 is TGTGCCAGCAGCTCTAGACAGGGAAACGAGCAGTACTTC. The full variable domain, in which reference TRBV7-8 and TRBJ2-7 provide the parts outside the CDR3, is GAGVSQSPRYKVAKRGQDVALRCDPISGHVSLFWYQQALGQGPEFLTYFQNEAQLDKSGLPSDRFFAERPEGSVSTLKIQRTQQEDSAVYLCASSSRQGNEQYFGPGTRLTVT.

The rearrangement joins TRBV7-9 to TRBJ1-5; D not resolved. Germline V gives CDR1 SEHNR, CDR2 FQNEAQ (reference sequence). Trimming took off 4 bases at V and 5 bases at J, with 9 bases between the two ends. This CDR3 spans 13 amino acids. CDR3 nucleotides: TGTGCCAGCAGCTCGGTAGGGTATCAGCCCCAGCATTTT. Translating it yields CASSSVGYQPQHF.

V and J are TRBV6-5 and TRBJ1-2, with 10 bases fitting TRBD1. The CDR3 runs to 15 residues. In germline, CDR1 is MNHEY, CDR2 SVGAGI. Losses at the gene ends were 6 bases for V and 2 bases for J; bases not matched to a gene: 6. The CDR3 DNA follows: TGTGCCAGCAGCCTAATGACAGGGGGCAACTATGGCTACACCTTC. Amino acid sequence: CASSLMTGGNYGYTF.

This clonotype was seen a handful of times. The V and J genes are TRBV2 and TRBJ2-7; 12 bases map to TRBD1. The ends lost 6 bases at V and 6 bases at J; junction bases unmatched: 9. CDR3 size: 15 residues. Germline CDR1 SNHLY, CDR2 FYNNEI. In nucleotides, the CDR3 is TGTGCCAGCAGCGGCCCGGGACAGGGGGCAGGCGAGCAGTACTTC. It is translated as CASSGPGQGAGEQYF.